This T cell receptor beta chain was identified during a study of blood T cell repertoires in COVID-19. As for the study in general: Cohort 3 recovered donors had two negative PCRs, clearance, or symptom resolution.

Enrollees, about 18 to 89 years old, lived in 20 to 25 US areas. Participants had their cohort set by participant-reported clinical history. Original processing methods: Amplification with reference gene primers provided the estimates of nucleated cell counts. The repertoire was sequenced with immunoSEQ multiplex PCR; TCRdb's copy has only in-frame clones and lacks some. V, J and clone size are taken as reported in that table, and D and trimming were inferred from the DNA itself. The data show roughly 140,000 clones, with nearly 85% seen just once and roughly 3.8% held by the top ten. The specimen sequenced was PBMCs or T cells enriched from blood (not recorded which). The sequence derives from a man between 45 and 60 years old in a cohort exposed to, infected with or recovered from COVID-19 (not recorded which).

Here the CDR3 reads CASSFHRQGYNSPLHF. Written as DNA, the CDR3 is TGTGCCAGCAGTTTCCACCGACAGGGGTATAATTCACCCCTCCACTTT. This sequence joins TRBV27 and TRBJ1-6; 8 bases align to TRBD1. Trimming cost V 3 bases and J 4 bases; bases outside gene matches: 5. From germline, CDR1 is MNHEY and CDR2 SMNVEV (reference sequence). This CDR3 has 16 amino acids.